This TCR beta chain comes out of a study of blood T cells in healthy people across ages (dated by TCRdb to the mid-2010s). Broadly, across the study: In model experiments, template switching captured about one uniquely barcoded TCR beta cDNA molecule for every two T cells. Using deep sequencing normalized with unique cDNA molecular identifiers, the study measured how TCR beta repertoire diversity changes with age. The donors were split into four age groups: young (average 16 years), middle-aged (about 40), aged (over 55) and long-lived (roughly 86). To avoid experimental bias, donors of different ages were randomly spread across the sequencing lanes. Two additional independent replicas of 1 million unique cDNA reads from the same blood draw were analyzed for two donors (one aged 18 to 30 and one aged 80 or older).

Overall study results and their limits: Estimates of total diversity based on one million sequenced T cells were considered lower bounds and underestimates. Bulk unsorted PBMC profiling prevented conclusive comparison of naive and antigen-experienced compartments. There was a strong correlation between observed TCR beta diversity and the percentage of naive T cells measured by flow cytometry. Because donor CMV infection status was unknown, age-related changes in expanded clonotypes were potentially confounded. Observed TCR beta diversity per million T cells fell roughly linearly with age, and a significant reduction was already apparent by age approximately 40. Compared with the aged group, the long-lived group had more naive CD4+ T cells, fewer expanded clones and increased TCR diversity, a pattern suggesting age selection.

The protocol used for the library was 5' RACE. The run used an Illumina HiSeq 2500. A second roughly 7 to 11 cycle PCR used a sample-barcoded 5' primer and a J-beta primer mix. A unique molecular identifier was introduced onto each TCR beta cDNA molecule by a template-switch 5' adaptor carrying 12 random nucleotides. Each sample yielded at least 2.5 million CDR3-containing paired-end reads. All of the RNA was converted into first-strand cDNA using the Mint cDNA synthesis kit, with a TRBC-specific oligonucleotide serving as the primer. After uracil-DNA glycosylase treatment, a first 18-cycle PCR used universal primers M1SS and BC2_uni_R on all cDNA. The original pipeline was this. Each sample was normalized by randomly selecting 1 million high-quality reads, each carrying a distinct molecular identifier. Instead of being binned into consensus sequences, reads that shared molecular identifiers were thrown out. MiTCR, with a Q25 quality threshold and the strictest error-elimination algorithm, was used for CDR3 identification, clonotype clustering and error correction. Lower-bound total TCR beta diversity was estimated with a nonparametric unseen species model using Euler transformation. TCRdb redid the processing of the public reads, applying fastp at Q25 and MiXCR, and retained in-frame beta chains. Identical CDR3 proteins give one entry, which carries the most common genes and DNA. TCRdb, not the original authors, processed these V and J calls. In this sample the table shows hundreds of thousands of distinct CDR3 sequences, over 45% of which occur a single time. The top ten clones comprise around 32% of the sample.

Donors were a few dozen systemically healthy Caucasian individuals from Russia aged roughly 6 to 90 years. About 10 milliliters of peripheral blood were drawn from each donor into EDTA-treated Vacutainer tubes. Ficoll-Paque density-gradient centrifugation was used to isolate PBMCs, with at least 6.5 million obtained per sample. Trizol reagent was used to extract total RNA from the PBMCs, yielding at least 6 micrograms per sample. The percentages of naive CD45RAhigh/CD27high T cells were determined by flow cytometry on a PBMC aliquot from every donor. Turning to this clonotype: The antigen this receptor binds is unknown. No much larger clonotype is one base removed from it; base qualities were not supplied.

The sequencing input was blood. The TCR sequence derives from an older woman in good health.

The CDR3 is CASSDPRTGNEQFF. The nucleotide sequence reads as follows: TGTGCCAGCAGTGACCCCCGGACGGGGAATGAGCAGTTCTTC. The chain is made from TRBV25-1 and TRBJ2-1; 5 matching bases give a weak D call of TRBD2. From the cysteine through the phenylalanine, the CDR3 covers 14 amino acids. The kept DNA is CDR3 alone, 42 bases in frame from the first base. Trimming takes 3 bases from V and 7 bases from J, and the germline ends sit 13 bases apart. The germline V gene supplies CDR1 MGHDK and CDR2 SYGVNS. The CDR3 plus the reference TRBV25-1 and TRBJ2-1 genes for the other parts give the full variable domain: EADIYQTPRYLVIGTGKKITLECSQTMGHDKMYWYQQDPGMELHLIHYSYGVNSTEKGDLSSESTVSRIRTEHFPLTLESARPSHTSQYLCASSDPRTGNEQFFGPGTRLTVL.